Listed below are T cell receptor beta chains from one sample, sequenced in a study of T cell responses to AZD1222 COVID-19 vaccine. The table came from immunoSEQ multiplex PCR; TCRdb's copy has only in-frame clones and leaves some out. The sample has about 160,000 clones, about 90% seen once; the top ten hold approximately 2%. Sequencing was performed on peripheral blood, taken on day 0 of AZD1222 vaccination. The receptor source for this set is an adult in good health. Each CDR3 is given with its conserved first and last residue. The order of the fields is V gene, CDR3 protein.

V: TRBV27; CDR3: CASSPLTRGSPLHF
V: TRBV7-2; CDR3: CASSLVRTAYEQYF
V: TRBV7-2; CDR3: CASSLWSFYGYTF
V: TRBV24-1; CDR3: CATSSSGADTQYF
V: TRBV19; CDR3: CASSTPGQQETQYF
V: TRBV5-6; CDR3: CASSFVGRGPEAFF
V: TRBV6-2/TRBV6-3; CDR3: CASSLRTGEAFF
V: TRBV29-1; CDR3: CSVTAQSNTGELFF
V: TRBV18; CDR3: CASSLLMTSGNTDTQYF
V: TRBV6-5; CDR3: CAVRPIDRGTEAFF
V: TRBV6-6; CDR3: CASRGETQYF
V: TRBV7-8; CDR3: CASSLGTANSPLHF
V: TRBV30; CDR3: CAWSEQGRDTGELFF
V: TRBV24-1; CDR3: CATSRDPYNEQFF
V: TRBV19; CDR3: CASSTGTASNQPQHF
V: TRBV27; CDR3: CASSLTGTGYQPQHF
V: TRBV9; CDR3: CASSGSGRRGYTF
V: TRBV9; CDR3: CASSPLWGFRGAPVYEQYF
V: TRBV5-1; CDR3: CASSLGGRAYNEQFF
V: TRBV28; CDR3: CASRKPGAGYTF
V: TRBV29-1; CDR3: CSVVSGTEAFF
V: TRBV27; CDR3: CASSLGRTYEQYF
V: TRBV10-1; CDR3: CASRAGDRTDTQYF
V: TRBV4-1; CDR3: CASSPHRGSGNTIYF
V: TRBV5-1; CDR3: CASSSLAGVGALAKNIQYF
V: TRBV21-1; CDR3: CASSKAGRAKQETQYF
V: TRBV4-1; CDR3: CASSHEGSAEAFF